This paragraph covers one T cell receptor (beta chain) sequence. The sample comes from a study of cytomegalovirus exposure and HLA in healthy donors. Study details: Researchers previously reported finding roughly 120 million unique TCR beta sequences from about 170 million T cells.

In the PCR, 60 Vbeta and 13 Jbeta primers were used. Method: immunoSEQ multiplex PCR; TCRdb's copy keeps in-frame clones and lacks some. The profile shows 150,000 to 200,000 clones, approximately 78% of them singletons. The sequenced sample consisted of PBMCs. The sequence was collected from a woman between 50 and 59 years old in good health and CMV-seropositive.

CDR3 in DNA: TGTGCCAGCAGCTTAGCCCGGAGCGGGGAATCGGGCGAGCAGTACTTC. Protein product: CASSLARSGESGEQYF. The chain links TRBV7-9 to TRBJ2-5; 7 bases align to TRBD2. Gene TRBJ2-7 matches the end of the DNA better, so the J call may be wrong. CDR3 size: 16 residues. Germline values: CDR1 SEHNR, CDR2 FQNEAQ (reference sequence).